This TCR beta chain is drawn from a study of OX40 agonist ivuxolimab in advanced cancers. Sequencing was performed with immunoSEQ multiplex PCR; in TCRdb, only in-frame clones are kept and a portion is missing. This table holds around 90,000 clones, roughly 92% found once. The specimen was CD4+ or CD8+ T cells sorted from blood, collected in a trial of the OX40 agonist ivuxolimab. This TCR came from an adult with an advanced solid tumor such as melanoma, head and neck, liver or kidney cancer.

CDR3 in amino acids: CASSWAPASGNTIYF. CDR3 coding DNA: TGCGCCAGCAGCTGGGCCCCAGCCTCTGGAAACACCATATATTTT. V is TRBV5-1 and J is TRBJ1-3, with D unclear. The ends were cut back, 3 bases at V and 0 bases at J, with 10 bases in the middle. The germline gives CDR1 SGHRS, CDR2 YFSETQ. The CDR3 is 15 residues long.